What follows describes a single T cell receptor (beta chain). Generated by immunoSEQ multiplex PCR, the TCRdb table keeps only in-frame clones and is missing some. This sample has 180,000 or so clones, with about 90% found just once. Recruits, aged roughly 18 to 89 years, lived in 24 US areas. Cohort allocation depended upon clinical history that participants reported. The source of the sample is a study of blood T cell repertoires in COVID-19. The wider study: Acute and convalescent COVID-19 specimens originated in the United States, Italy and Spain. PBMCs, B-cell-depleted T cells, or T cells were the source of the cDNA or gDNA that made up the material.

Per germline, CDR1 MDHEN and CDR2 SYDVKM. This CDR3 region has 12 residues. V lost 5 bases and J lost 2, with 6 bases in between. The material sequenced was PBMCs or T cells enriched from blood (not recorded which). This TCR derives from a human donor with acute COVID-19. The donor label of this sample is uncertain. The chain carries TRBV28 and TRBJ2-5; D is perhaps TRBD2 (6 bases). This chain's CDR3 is CASSAGQETQYF. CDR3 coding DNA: TGTGCCAGCAGTGCGGGGCAAGAGACCCAGTACTTC.